This T cell receptor beta chain was sequenced for a study of blood T cell repertoires in COVID-19. Study in general: The samples span acute and convalescent COVID-19 from the United States, Italy and Spain. Sources were T cells, B-cell-depleted T cells, or PBMCs; the material itself was cDNA or gDNA.

The CDR3 has 15 amino acids. Trimming took 5 bases from V and 6 from J; bases not matched to a gene: 12. Per the germline V gene, CDR1 is SGHTA and CDR2 is FQGNSA. Per the authors' pipeline: Amplification with reference gene primers provided the estimates of nucleated cell counts. The method was immunoSEQ multiplex PCR; TCRdb's version includes in-frame clones alone and lacks a portion of them. V and J calls plus clone size are reproduced from that table; the DNA served to infer D and trimming. The table has approximately 130,000 clones, around 83% seen once. This clone was counted a few times. The J gene is TRBJ2-7, the V gene TRBV7-2; TRBD2 agrees at 8 bases. The sequenced sample was peripheral blood. This TCR came from a man aged 40-50 years with active or convalescent COVID-19. CDR3 bases: TGTGCCAGCAGCCCCAGGGCCGGGGGGGCGCGCGAGCAGTACTTC. It specifies CASSPRAGGAREQYF.